These T cell receptor beta chains were read from a single sample in a study of OX40 agonist ivuxolimab in advanced cancers. This table comes from immunoSEQ multiplex PCR, and its TCRdb copy is limited to in-frame clones, with some not included. The data show tens of thousands of clones, approximately 87% seen once. This specimen was CD4+ or CD8+ T cells sorted from blood, taken in a trial of the OX40 agonist ivuxolimab. The receptors come from an adult with an advanced solid tumor such as melanoma, head and neck, liver or kidney cancer. Both conserved end residues are part of each CDR3. The size of a clone is reported for some rows only, either as once, few or many, or as a class for expanded clones.

- | TRBJ2-3 | TRBV19 | CASSILGLAATDTQYF
- | TRBJ2-3 | TRBV12-1 | CASTSLRLAFGTDTQYF
- | TRBJ1-3 | TRBV9 | CASSVGYPDSGNTIYF
few | TRBJ1-2 | TRBV27 | CASSFLGNDGYTF
- | TRBJ2-3 | TRBV11-2 | CATLTSGSTDTQYF
- | TRBJ1-1 | TRBV5-8 | CASSLKDRGPRGTEAFF
- | TRBJ1-1 | TRBV5-1 | CASSWGPGNTEAFF
- | TRBJ2-1 | TRBV5-1 | CASSLTSGGSYNEQFF
- | TRBJ2-1 | TRBV29-1 | CSVAVTSGGLVGHYNEQFF
- | TRBJ2-5 | TRBV10-3 | CATGQGALQETQYF
- | TRBJ2-3 | TRBV6-6 | CASRLTAGTDTQYF
- | TRBJ2-5 | TRBV4-3 | CASSQAWEDQETQYF
- | TRBJ2-7 | TRBV18 | CASSPLPSYEQYF
- | TRBJ2-7 | TRBV6-6 | CASSYGGGPYEQYF
- | TRBJ1-5 | TRBV6-5 | CASSWLDSNQPQHF
- | TRBJ1-6 | TRBV30 | CALTREMADSPLHF
- | TRBJ1-2 | TRBV6-5 | CASSYRHRGDGYTF
- | TRBJ2-2 | TRBV5-5 | CASSLKGANGELFF
few | TRBJ2-2 | TRBV18 | CASSPGSATGELFF
- | TRBJ2-7 | TRBV6-5 | CASSYQTGYEQYF
- | TRBJ2-5 | TRBV6-1 | CASEAWPEQETQYF
- | TRBJ2-7 | TRBV7-2 | CASSLDSFFYEQYF
- | TRBJ2-7 | TRBV9 | CASSPGTSVYEQYF
- | TRBJ1-1 | TRBV9 | CASSVGGTGGNTEAFF
- | TRBJ1-1 | TRBV5-1 | CASLGQGGTEAFF
- | TRBJ1-1 | TRBV19 | CASSVTGTTEAFF
- | TRBJ2-7 | TRBV6-5 | CASRPTTYEQYF
- | TRBJ2-5 | TRBV4-1 | CASSQSPTDQETQYF
once | TRBJ1-2 | TRBV5-4 | CASSAQGARYGYTF
- | TRBJ2-7 | TRBV18 | CASSPLPGTSGSPSYEQYF
- | TRBJ1-5 | TRBV15 | CATSREGGGQPQHF
once | TRBJ2-3 | TRBV4-1 | CASSQLAGGQGDTQYF
- | TRBJ1-5 | TRBV27 | CASSLSRGGQPSNQPQHF
- | TRBJ2-1 | TRBV2 | CASSDAGLAEQFF
- | TRBJ2-1 | TRBV10-2 | CATRGLAGSSYNEQFF
- | TRBJ1-2 | TRBV6-5 | CASSYSVTNYGYTF
- | TRBJ2-3 | TRBV11-2 | CASSFTQPSTDTQYF
- | TRBJ1-6 | TRBV4-3 | CASSQGPSGLHF
- | TRBJ2-3 | TRBV7-9 | CASSLGASTDTQYF
- | TRBJ2-1 | TRBV10-1 | CASSPTSYNEQFF
- | TRBJ2-3 | TRBV9 | CASSVAPPGARDTQYF
few | TRBJ2-5 | TRBV12-5 | CASGLGTGGWETQYF
- | TRBJ1-1 | TRBV29-1 | CSVVGAEAFF
- | TRBJ1-1 | TRBV21-1 | CASSTTGVHTEAFF
once | TRBJ1-6 | TRBV7-9 | CASSSTGSSYNSPLHF
- | TRBJ2-3 | TRBV14 | CASSLLLAGYTDTQYF
- | TRBJ2-7 | TRBV7-9 | CASSLGPGGPGEQYF
- | TRBJ2-2 | TRBV5-4 | CASSLVGVPTGELFF
- | TRBJ2-7 | TRBV5-6 | CASSNGLAGISYEQYF
- | TRBJ2-3 | TRBV10-2 | CASSDFSGSTDTQYF
few | TRBJ2-1 | TRBV5-1 | CASSLRIAASNEQFF
- | TRBJ2-3 | TRBV7-9 | CASSVPSTYLGTQYF
- | TRBJ2-7 | TRBV6-1 | CASSPGGRPYEQYF
- | TRBJ2-5 | TRBV19 | CASSSGQGRETQYF
- | TRBJ1-1 | TRBV30 | CAWNPGQGTTEAFF
- | TRBJ2-1 | TRBV14 | CASSPKQGALSYNEQFF
- | TRBJ2-7 | TRBV7-8 | CASSLGYRAGEQYF
- | TRBJ1-6 | TRBV2 | CASSEGRNGESSPLHF
- | TRBJ2-7 | TRBV7-2 | CASSFGGEGSYEQYF
- | TRBJ2-3 | TRBV20-1 | CSALGGDTQYF